Listed here is a single T cell receptor (beta chain). The sample originates from a study of blood T cell repertoires in COVID-19. J was trimmed by 1 base and V by 2 bases; bases with no gene match: 3. The germline gives CDR1 SEHNR, CDR2 FQNEAQ (reference sequence). The CDR3 is made up of 15 amino acids. The method was immunoSEQ multiplex PCR; TCRdb's version includes in-frame clones alone and lacks a portion of them. The repertoire holds about 46,000 clones, with around 88% as singletons. This receptor was identified in a woman aged 80 or over with acute or convalescent COVID-19. Material: peripheral blood. The chain has TRBV7-9 and TRBJ1-1, with TRBD1 matching 8 bases. CDR3 nucleotides: TGTGCCAGCAGCTTAATGGACAGGGCGAACACTGAAGCTTTCTTT. Protein sequence: CASSLMDRANTEAFF. The complete variable domain, with remaining parts taken from reference TRBV7-9 and TRBJ1-1, reads DTGVSQNPRHKITKRGQNVTFRCDPISEHNRLYWYRQTLGQGPEFLTYFQNEAQLEKSRLLSDRFSAERPKGSFSTLEIQRTEQGDSAMYLCASSLMDRANTEAFFGQGTRLTVV.